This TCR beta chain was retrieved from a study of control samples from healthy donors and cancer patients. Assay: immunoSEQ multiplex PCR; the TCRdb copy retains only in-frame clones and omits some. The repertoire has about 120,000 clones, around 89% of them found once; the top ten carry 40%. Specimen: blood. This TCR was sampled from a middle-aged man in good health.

The CDR3 region has the DNA TGCAGCGCCCTGACAGGCCGCAATCAGCCCCAGCATTTT. Translating it yields CSALTGRNQPQHF. The chain uses TRBV29-1 and TRBJ1-5; maybe TRBD1 (6 bases). The V and J ends lost 7 bases and 2 bases respectively, with 12 bases between them. The CDR3 runs 13 residues. CDR1 is SQVTM and CDR2 is ANQGSEA in the germline V gene.